A selection of T cell receptor beta chains follows, all from one sample in a study of shared clonotypes between healthy human individuals. The assay was immunoSEQ multiplex PCR, and TCRdb's table has in-frame clones only and misses some. The table has roughly 550,000 clones, around 95% seen once. The source material was naive CD8+ T cells sorted from blood. Receptor source: a woman in her twenties or thirties in good health. The CDR3 runs from the conserved cysteine through the conserved F or W. D genes are given only for firm matches. Rows may omit the clone size; those that give it use once, few, many or a size class.

V	size	J	D	CDR3	DNA
TRBV27	NA	TRBJ2-1	NA	CASSSQLYEQFF	TGTGCCAGCAGTTCCCAATTGTATGAGCAGTTCTTC
TRBV14	NA	TRBJ2-5	NA	CASSPQGWETQYF	TGTGCCAGCAGCCCGCAGGGGTGGGAGACCCAGTACTTC
TRBV19	NA	TRBJ1-1	NA	CASRWGGTEAFF	TGTGCCAGTAGATGGGGGGGTACTGAAGCTTTCTTT
TRBV13	few	TRBJ1-5	NA	CASSQRGSNQPQHF	TGTGCCAGCAGCCAGAGGGGCAGCAATCAGCCCCAGCATTTT
TRBV5-6	NA	TRBJ2-1	NA	CASSGINRHLFF	TGTGCCAGCAGCGGAATCAACCGCCATCTGTTCTTC
TRBV27	NA	TRBJ2-3	NA	CASTPWGALSISTDTQYF	TGTGCCAGCACACCTTGGGGGGCTTTGAGTATTAGCACAGATACGCAGTATTTT
TRBV30	NA	TRBJ2-1	NA	CAWSDSFYNEQFF	TGTGCCTGGAGTGATTCGTTCTACAATGAGCAGTTCTTC
TRBV29-1	once	TRBJ2-1	TRBD2	CSATSGGNSYNEQFF	TGCAGCGCAACTAGCGGGGGGAACTCCTACAATGAGCAGTTCTTC
TRBV7-9	NA	TRBJ2-7	TRBD1	CASSFRGQYDEQYF	TGTGCCAGCAGCTTTAGGGGACAGTACGACGAGCAGTACTTC
TRBV6-1	NA	TRBJ2-7	NA	CASSEGTPYEQYF	TGTGCCAGCAGTGAAGGGACCCCCTACGAGCAGTACTTC
TRBV4-1	NA	TRBJ2-3	NA	CASSQVEADTQYF	TGCGCCAGCAGCCAAGTTGAAGCGGATACGCAGTATTTT
TRBV2	NA	TRBJ2-7	TRBD2	CASTATEWGLAAPYEQYF	TGTGCCAGCACTGCGACTGAATGGGGACTAGCGGCTCCCTACGAGCAGTACTTC
TRBV19	NA	TRBJ2-7	TRBD2	CASSGGLAGYEQYF	TGTGCCAGTAGTGGGGGACTAGCGGGCTACGAGCAGTACTTC
TRBV5-1	NA	TRBJ2-7	NA	CASTLAGTTYEQYF	TGCGCCAGCACTCTGGCGGGGACAACCTACGAGCAGTACTTC
TRBV4-2	NA	TRBJ1-1	NA	CASREDTEAFF	TGTGCCAGCAGAGAGGACACTGAAGCTTTCTTT
TRBV28	NA	TRBJ1-1	NA	CATGAQGNEAFF	TGTGCCACAGGGGCCCAGGGAAATGAAGCTTTCTTT
TRBV5-6	NA	TRBJ2-7	TRBD2	CASSLGLAGAWGEQYF	TGTGCCAGCAGTCTCGGACTAGCGGGAGCATGGGGCGAGCAGTACTTC
TRBV27	NA	TRBJ2-7	TRBD2	CASSLSRGTRFYEQYF	TGTGCCAGCAGTTTATCGCGGGGGACTCGTTTCTACGAGCAGTACTTC
TRBV9	NA	TRBJ1-1	NA	CASSLGKNTEAFF	TGTGCCAGCAGCCTAGGGAAAAACACTGAAGCTTTCTTT
TRBV28	NA	TRBJ2-7	NA	CASRPTVTGRYEQYF	TGTGCCAGCAGACCTACAGTAACAGGGCGGTACGAGCAGTACTTC
TRBV4-1	NA	TRBJ2-3	TRBD2	CASSPTWEREYYTQYF	TGCGCCAGCAGCCCGACGTGGGAGCGGGAGTATTATACGCAGTATTTT
TRBV6-5	NA	TRBJ2-1	NA	CASSSLHEQFF	TGTGCCAGCAGTTCCCTCCATGAGCAGTTCTTC
TRBV5-6	once	TRBJ1-5	NA	CASSLSGDENQPQHF	TGTGCCAGCAGCTTGTCAGGCGACGAAAATCAGCCCCAGCATTTT
TRBV28	NA	TRBJ1-5	NA	CATTLTGLNQPQHF	TGTGCCACCACCCTTACAGGGTTGAATCAGCCCCAGCATTTT
TRBV28	NA	TRBJ1-3	NA	CASSLWRPSSGNTIYF	TGTGCCAGCAGTTTATGGAGGCCGAGCTCTGGAAACACCATATATTTT
TRBV2	once	TRBJ2-5	TRBD2	CASRANDGPGGETQYF	TGTGCCAGCAGGGCTAATGACGGGCCGGGAGGAGAGACCCAGTACTTC
TRBV19	NA	TRBJ1-1	NA	CASSILAQGTEAFF	TGTGCCAGTAGTATCCTTGCTCAGGGGACTGAAGCTTTCTTT
TRBV9	NA	TRBJ2-7	TRBD1	CASSGNGTANNYEQYF	TGTGCCAGCAGCGGAAACGGGACAGCTAATAACTACGAGCAGTACTTC
TRBV28	NA	TRBJ2-1	TRBD1	CATTQGDSSYNEQFF	TGTGCCACTACCCAAGGGGACAGCTCCTACAATGAGCAGTTCTTC
TRBV7-9	NA	TRBJ1-1	NA	CASSHRGGLMNTEAFF	TGTGCCAGCAGCCACCGGGGGGGCCTGATGAACACTGAAGCTTTCTTT
TRBV6-5	NA	TRBJ1-2	NA	CASSSSTVSYGYTF	TGTGCCAGCAGTTCCTCGACAGTCAGTTATGGCTACACCTTC
TRBV6-1	NA	TRBJ2-2	NA	CASSEWGLGRGELFF	TGTGCCAGCAGTGAATGGGGATTGGGGCGTGGGGAGCTGTTTTTT
TRBV15	NA	TRBJ2-2	TRBD2	CATSGIAGGYTGELFF	TGTGCCACCAGCGGGATAGCGGGAGGGTACACCGGGGAGCTGTTTTTT
TRBV10-3	NA	TRBJ2-7	TRBD2	CAISDYVIAGTYEQYF	TGTGCCATCAGTGATTATGTGATAGCGGGAACCTACGAGCAGTACTTC
TRBV21-1	NA	TRBJ2-3	NA	CASSKVAGSEFTDTQYF	TGTGCCAGCAGCAAAGTGGCAGGTTCCGAATTCACAGATACGCAGTATTTT
TRBV25-1	NA	TRBJ1-4	TRBD1	CASSDRGQLNEKLFF	TGTGCCAGCAGTGACCGGGGACAGCTAAATGAAAAACTGTTTTTT
TRBV27	NA	TRBJ2-1	TRBD2	CASSELAGRNNEQFF	TGTGCCAGCAGTGAACTAGCGGGTCGTAACAATGAGCAGTTCTTC
TRBV25-1	NA	TRBJ1-4	NA	CASSWQGSTNEKLFF	TGTGCCAGCAGTTGGCAGGGTTCGACTAATGAAAAACTGTTTTTT
TRBV7-3	NA	TRBJ1-5	NA	CASSPAGGSQPQHF	TGTGCCAGCAGCCCAGCCGGGGGGAGTCAGCCCCAGCATTTT
TRBV7-8	NA	TRBJ2-3	TRBD2	CASSLAGTSGRFTDTQYF	TGTGCCAGCAGCTTAGCAGGGACTAGCGGGAGATTCACAGATACGCAGTATTTT
TRBV10-2	NA	TRBJ1-1	NA	CASTAGNTEAFF	TGCGCCAGCACCGCAGGGAACACTGAAGCTTTCTTT
TRBV27	NA	TRBJ2-1	NA	CASSSGTPNNEQFF	TGTGCCAGCAGCTCCGGGACTCCCAACAATGAGCAGTTCTTC
TRBV19	NA	TRBJ2-7	TRBD2	CASSMASGPYEQYF	TGTGCCAGTAGTATGGCTAGCGGTCCCTACGAGCAGTACTTC
TRBV29-1	NA	TRBJ2-1	TRBD2	CSVSGSNEQFF	TGCAGCGTGAGCGGGAGCAATGAGCAGTTCTTC
TRBV5-4	once	TRBJ2-1	NA	CASSGSSSEYSSYNEQFF	TGTGCCAGCAGCGGATCTTCTAGCGAGTACAGCTCCTACAATGAGCAGTTCTTC
TRBV1	NA	TRBJ2-4	NA	CTSSQQRLLAKNIQYF	TGCACCAGCAGCCAGCAGCGACTGTTAGCCAAAAACATTCAGTACTTC
TRBV7-9	NA	TRBJ2-7	TRBD1	CASSSTGPYSEQYF	TGTGCCAGCAGCTCGACAGGGCCCTACAGTGAGCAGTACTTC
TRBV9	NA	TRBJ2-7	NA	CASSAPGGSYEQYF	TGTGCCAGCAGCGCACCTGGCGGGTCCTACGAGCAGTACTTC
TRBV28	NA	TRBJ2-1	NA	CASSHVRDFSYNEQFF	TGTGCCAGCAGTCATGTCCGGGACTTCTCCTACAATGAGCAGTTCTTC
TRBV5-1	once	TRBJ2-7	NA	CASSFRTPVGIEQYF	TGCGCCAGCAGCTTCCGGACACCGGTTGGAATCGAGCAGTACTTC
TRBV27	NA	TRBJ1-4	TRBD1	CASSFGTGYEKLFF	TGTGCCAGCAGTTTTGGGACAGGGTATGAAAAACTGTTTTTT
TRBV6-5	NA	TRBJ2-1	NA	CASSYPHGEQFF	TGTGCCAGCAGTTACCCCCACGGTGAGCAGTTCTTC
TRBV20-1	NA	TRBJ2-7	NA	CSARTSYEQYF	TGCAGTGCTAGGACTAGCTACGAGCAGTACTTC
TRBV4-1	NA	TRBJ2-1	NA	CASSQGTGEQFF	TGCGCCAGCAGCCAAGGGACGGGCGAGCAGTTCTTC
TRBV5-4	NA	TRBJ2-7	NA	CASSLGLFDEQYF	TGTGCCAGCAGCTTGGGACTATTCGACGAGCAGTACTTC
TRBV4-1	NA	TRBJ1-1	NA	CASSQDSGPSEAFF	TGCGCCAGCAGCCAAGATTCGGGGCCATCTGAAGCTTTCTTT
TRBV7-9	NA	TRBJ2-7	NA	CASSLDRNEQYF	TGTGCCAGCAGCTTAGATCGGAACGAGCAGTACTTC